These T cell receptor beta chains were read from a single sample in a study of blood T cells in healthy people across ages. Via MiXCR, TCRdb re-called the 5' RACE reads, giving one row per CDR3 protein. The sample comprises fewer than 1,000,000 distinct CDR3 sequences, about 46% of which are singletons, and around 18% rests with the top ten. The sample was blood. These receptors all stem from an elderly man in good health. The CDR3 runs from the conserved cysteine through the conserved F or W. A D gene is named only where the DNA matches it firmly. Clone sizes are given selectively: once, few, many, or a class where the clone is expanded.

D gene | clone size | J gene | V gene | CDR3 DNA | CDR3 protein
- | - | TRBJ1-1 | TRBV6-2/TRBV6-3 | TGTGCCAGCAGTTACGGAGTGGCGGGGGCGAGCACTGAAGCTTTCTTT | CASSYGVAGASTEAFF
TRBD1 | few | TRBJ2-7 | TRBV5-1 | TGCGCCAGCAGCCGGTCGGGGACAGCCTTCTACGAGCAGTACTTC | CASSRSGTAFYEQYF
- | few | TRBJ2-3 | TRBV20-1 | TGCAGTGCTAAGGCGGACTACGTCACAGATACGCAGTATTTT | CSAKADYVTDTQYF
TRBD2 | many | TRBJ2-3 | TRBV4-2 | TGTGCCAGCAGCCAAATGACTAGCGTCTATGTTGGGGATACGCAGTATTTT | CASSQMTSVYVGDTQYF
- | - | TRBJ2-5 | TRBV27 | TGTGCCAGCAGTTGGGGTGTCGGGCAAGAGTACTTC | CASSWGVGQEYF
- | - | TRBJ1-2 | TRBV24-1 | TGTGCCACTAGAGGAGCCGCCGACGGCTATGGCTACACCTTC | CATRGAADGYGYTF
- | - | TRBJ2-3 | TRBV7-9 | TGTGCCAGCAGCTTGGTAGGGACCTATGATACGCAGTATTTT | CASSLVGTYDTQYF
- | few | TRBJ1-2 | TRBV6-5 | TGTGCCAGCAGTCCAAGACAGAACACCTTCTATGGCTACACCTTC | CASSPRQNTFYGYTF
- | few | TRBJ2-2 | TRBV29-1 | TGCAGCGCTGGACACGCTAACACCGGGGAGCTGTTTTTT | CSAGHANTGELFF
- | many | TRBJ2-5 | TRBV27 | TGTGCCAGCCGTCCCAGAGATCTCGGCCCGGAGACCCAGTACTTC | CASRPRDLGPETQYF
TRBD2 | - | TRBJ2-1 | TRBV3-1 | TGTGCCAGCAGCCAACACGTGGGGGGGGACAATGAGCAGTTCTTC | CASSQHVGGDNEQFF
TRBD1 | many | TRBJ2-7 | TRBV10-3 | TGTGCCATCAGAAAGACAGGGCAAAAGGACGAGCAGTACTTC | CAIRKTGQKDEQYF
- | - | TRBJ2-5 | TRBV7-2 | TGTGCCAGCAGCGAACAGATAAAAGAGACCCAGTACTTC | CASSEQIKETQYF
TRBD2 | - | TRBJ2-5 | TRBV27 | TGTGCCAGCAGCACAGCGGGAGGGCCGAGGGAGCAGTACTTC | CASSTAGGPREQYF
TRBD2 | - | TRBJ2-1 | TRBV7-2 | TGTGCCAGCAGCTTAGGGACTAGCGGGACCAGAGAGCAGTTCTTC | CASSLGTSGTREQFF
- | few | TRBJ2-3 | TRBV20-1 | TGCAGTGCTAGAGATCTAGTCATAGATACGCAGTATTTT | CSARDLVIDTQYF
- | - | TRBJ2-5 | TRBV15 | TGTGCCACCAGCAAGGGTGACGAGACCCAGTACTTC | CATSKGDETQYF
TRBD2 | few | TRBJ2-1 | TRBV15 | TGTGCCACCAGCAGTTTAGCGGGGCCTCACAATGAGCAGTTCTTC | CATSSLAGPHNEQFF
- | - | TRBJ1-5 | TRBV7-3 | TGTGCCAGCAGCTTGGGGTTGGGCCAGCCCCAGCATTTT | CASSLGLGQPQHF
- | few | TRBJ2-7 | TRBV30 | TGTGCCTGGAGTGTACTAGGGTACGAGCAGTACTTC | CAWSVLGYEQYF
TRBD2 | - | TRBJ2-6 | TRBV10-3 | TGTGCCATCAGTGAGTCGATCTCGGCTAGCGGGATCAGCTCTGGGGCCAACGTCCTGACTTTC | CAISESISASGISSGANVLTF
- | - | TRBJ2-3 | TRBV7-3 | TGTGCCAGCAGTCATACGGCAGGGGAGCGGGGCACAGATACGCAGTATTTT | CASSHTAGERGTDTQYF
TRBD1 | once | TRBJ2-7 | TRBV9 | TGTGCCAGCAACCCGTCGGGGGACAGGGTTTACGAGCAGTACTTC | CASNPSGDRVYEQYF
- | - | TRBJ2-3 | TRBV10-3 | TGTGCCATCAGTGGGACTCCGGGGATCACAGATACGCAGTATTTT | CAISGTPGITDTQYF
TRBD2 | - | TRBJ2-5 | TRBV30 | TGTGCCTGGAGTGCCCTAGCGGGATCAGAGACCCAGTACTTC | CAWSALAGSETQYF
- | few | TRBJ1-2 | TRBV7-2 | TGTGCCAGCAGCTTAGTGGGGCAGGGGAGTGGCTACACCTTC | CASSLVGQGSGYTF
- | - | TRBJ2-1 | TRBV29-1 | TGCAGCGTTGTGGGAGGCCGATATAAATACAATGAGCAGTTCTTC | CSVVGGRYKYNEQFF
- | - | TRBJ2-7 | TRBV7-2 | TGTGCCAGCAGCTTAGGGCTGCTAGCAGTCCCCGAGCAGTACTTC | CASSLGLLAVPEQYF
TRBD1 | - | TRBJ1-2 | TRBV29-1 | TGCAGCGTAGTGACAGGGCATGGCCACACCTTC | CSVVTGHGHTF
TRBD1 | - | TRBJ2-7 | TRBV5-1 | TGCGCCAGCAGCTTTGGACAGGGGGCGATCTACGAGCAGTACTTC | CASSFGQGAIYEQYF
TRBD2 | - | TRBJ2-1 | TRBV5-1 | TGCGCCAGCAGCTTGGACCTAGCGGGAGGGCCCTACGAGCAGTTCTTC | CASSLDLAGGPYEQFF
- | - | TRBJ2-2 | TRBV28 | TGTGCCGCCCGCAGACCTGACACCGGGGAGCTGTTTTTT | CAARRPDTGELFF
- | - | TRBJ2-2 | TRBV12-3/TRBV12-4 | TGTGCCAGCAGCCCATTTACCGGGGCCACCGGGGAGCTGTTTTTT | CASSPFTGATGELFF
TRBD2 | - | TRBJ2-3 | TRBV7-2 | TGTGCCAGCACCAACCCTACAGCGGGGGGCACAGATACGCAGTATTTT | CASTNPTAGGTDTQYF
TRBD1 | - | TRBJ2-7 | TRBV3-1 | TGTGCCAGCAGCCCGACAGGGGAGACGGACGAGCAGTACTTC | CASSPTGETDEQYF
- | - | TRBJ2-5 | TRBV29-1 | TGCAGCGCGTACAAGGCCTTGGGGGGCCTGGGGGAGCAGTACTTC | CSAYKALGGLGEQYF
- | - | TRBJ1-2 | TRBV29-1 | TGCAGCGTAGCCCTCAGCGTTTATGGCTACACCTTC | CSVALSVYGYTF
TRBD2 | - | TRBJ2-3 | TRBV7-6 | TGTGCCAGCAGCTTAGCGTCGGTCGCGGGAGATCCCTGGGCGCAGTATTTT | CASSLASVAGDPWAQYF
- | - | TRBJ2-3 | TRBV9 | TGTGCCAGCAGCGTAGGAGGGGAGAGCACAGATACGCAGTATTTT | CASSVGGESTDTQYF
TRBD2 | - | TRBJ2-1 | TRBV4-3 | TGCGCCAGCAGCCAAAAATCCTCGGCGGGACTAGCGGGAGATAGGTTCTTC | CASSQKSSAGLAGDRFF